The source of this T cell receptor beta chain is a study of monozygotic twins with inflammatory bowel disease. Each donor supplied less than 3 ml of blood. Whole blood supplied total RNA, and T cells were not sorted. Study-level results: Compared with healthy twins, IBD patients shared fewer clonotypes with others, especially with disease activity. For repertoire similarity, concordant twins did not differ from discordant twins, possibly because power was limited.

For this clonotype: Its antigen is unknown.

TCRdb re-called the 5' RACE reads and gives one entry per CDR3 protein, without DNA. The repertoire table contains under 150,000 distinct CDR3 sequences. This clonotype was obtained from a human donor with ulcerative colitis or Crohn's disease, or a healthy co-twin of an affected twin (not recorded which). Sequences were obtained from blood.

The CDR3 region is CASSLFMVGNRVRNQPQHF. The chain links TRBV11-2 to TRBJ1-5; TCRdb gives TRBD1 as the D gene, but with no DNA this cannot be confirmed. Germline V gene lookup returns CDR1 SGHAT and CDR2 FQNNGV. The CDR3 sequence is 19 residues long.